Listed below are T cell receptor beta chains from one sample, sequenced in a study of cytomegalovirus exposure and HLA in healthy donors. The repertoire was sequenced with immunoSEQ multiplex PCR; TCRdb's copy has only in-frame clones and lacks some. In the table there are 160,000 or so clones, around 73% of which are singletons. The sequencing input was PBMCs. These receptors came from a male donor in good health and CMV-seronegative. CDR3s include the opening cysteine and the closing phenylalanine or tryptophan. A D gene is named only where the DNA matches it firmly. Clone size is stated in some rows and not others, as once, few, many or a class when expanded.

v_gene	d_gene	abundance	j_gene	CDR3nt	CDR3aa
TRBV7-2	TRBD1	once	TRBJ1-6	TGTGCCAGCAGCTATGACAGGGGTCGGGCACCCCTCCACTTT	CASSYDRGRAPLHF
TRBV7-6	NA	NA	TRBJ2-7	TGTGCCAGCAGCTTAGGAAGACAGGGAGGCGAGCAGTACTTC	CASSLGRQGGEQYF
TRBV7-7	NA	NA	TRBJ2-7	TGTGCCAGCAGCCAAGGGGGTGTAAACGAGCAGTACTTC	CASSQGGVNEQYF
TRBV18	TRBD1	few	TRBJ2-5	TGTGCCAGCTCAACGACAGGGGGACAAGAGACCCAGTACTTC	CASSTTGGQETQYF
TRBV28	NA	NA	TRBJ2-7	TGTGCCAGCAGCCCCGGGGGTAATAGGCTCTACGAGCAGTACTTC	CASSPGGNRLYEQYF
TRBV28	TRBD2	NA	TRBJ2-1	TGTGCCAGCAGTTCTAGCGGGATCTACAATGAGCAGTTCTTC	CASSSSGIYNEQFF
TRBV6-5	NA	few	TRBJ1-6	TGTGCCAGCTTTTCCAGGGTCGCAGATAATTCACCCCTCCACTTT	CASFSRVADNSPLHF
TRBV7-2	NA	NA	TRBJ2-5	TGTGCCAGCAGCCCCCCAGCGGAGAGAAGGGAGACCCAGTACTTC	CASSPPAERRETQYF
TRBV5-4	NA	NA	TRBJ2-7	TGTGCCAGCAGCTCAGACAGGCTTGAGCAGTACTTC	CASSSDRLEQYF
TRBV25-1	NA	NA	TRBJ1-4	TGTGCCAGCAGTGAACCGCAGGGGTCGTTAGAAAAACTGTTTTTT	CASSEPQGSLEKLFF
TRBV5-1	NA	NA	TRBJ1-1	TGCGCCAGCAGCTTACAGGGTGACACTGAAGCTTTCTTT	CASSLQGDTEAFF
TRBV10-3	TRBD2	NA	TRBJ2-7	TGTGCCATCAGTGAGTCGGCTAGCGGGGGGCTGAGCTCCTACGAGCAGTACTTC	CAISESASGGLSSYEQYF
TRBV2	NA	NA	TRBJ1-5	TGTGCCAGCAGTCTAAATAGCAATCAGCCCCAGCATTTT	CASSLNSNQPQHF
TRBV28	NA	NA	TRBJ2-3	TGTGCCAGCAGTTTAGGACTGAGTCCTCGAGATACGCAGTATTTT	CASSLGLSPRDTQYF
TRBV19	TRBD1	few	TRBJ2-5	TGTGCCAGTAGTATTGCCAGGGGGCTCCAAGAGACCCAGTACTTC	CASSIARGLQETQYF
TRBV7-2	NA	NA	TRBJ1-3	TGTGCCAGCAGCTCACGCCCGGGGGTTGGAAACACCATATATTTT	CASSSRPGVGNTIYF
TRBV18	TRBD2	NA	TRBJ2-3	TGTGCCAGCTCAGCCGGGGCTAGCGGGGCAGATACGCAGTATTTT	CASSAGASGADTQYF
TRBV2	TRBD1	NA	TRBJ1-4	TGTGCCAGCAGGCCACAGGGGACGAGTGAAAAACTGTTTTTT	CASRPQGTSEKLFF
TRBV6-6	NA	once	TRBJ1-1	TGTGCCAGCAGGGGACGGGGGGACACCACTGAAGCTTTCTTT	CASRGRGDTTEAFF
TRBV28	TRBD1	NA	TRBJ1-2	TGTGCCAGCAGCCCGACCCTGGGGCAGGGGGCGAGTGGCTACACCTTC	CASSPTLGQGASGYTF
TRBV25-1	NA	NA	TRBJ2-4	TGTGCCAGCAGTGGAGTCGGAGCCAAAAACATTCAGTACTTC	CASSGVGAKNIQYF
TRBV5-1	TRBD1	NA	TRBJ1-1	TGCGCCAGCAGCTTTTCACAGGGGGGGACTGAAGCTTTCTTT	CASSFSQGGTEAFF
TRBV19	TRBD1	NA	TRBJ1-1	TGTGCCAGTAGTACTCCAGGGGGCCTCACTGAAGCTTTCTTT	CASSTPGGLTEAFF
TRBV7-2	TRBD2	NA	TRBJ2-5	TGTGCCAGCAGCTCCTCAACTAGCGTGGAGACCCAGTACTTC	CASSSSTSVETQYF
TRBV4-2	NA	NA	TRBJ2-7	TGTGCCAGCAGCCACAACGGCTACGAGCAGTACTTC	CASSHNGYEQYF
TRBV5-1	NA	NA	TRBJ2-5	TGCGCCAGCAGCGCCGACTTGACAGAAGAGACCCAGTACTTC	CASSADLTEETQYF
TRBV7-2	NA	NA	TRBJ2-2	TGTGCCAGCAGCTTATCCGCGGCCGGGGAGCTGTTTTTT	CASSLSAAGELFF
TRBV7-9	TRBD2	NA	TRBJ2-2	TGTGCCAGCAGCTCCCAACTTCGACTAGCGAGGAACACCGGGGAGCTGTTTTTT	CASSSQLRLARNTGELFF
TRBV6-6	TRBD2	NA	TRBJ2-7	TGTGCCAGCAGTTACTCGGGGACTAGCGGGAACTACGAGCAGTACTTC	CASSYSGTSGNYEQYF
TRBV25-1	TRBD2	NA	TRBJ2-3	TGTGCCAGCAGCGGGCTCGGGAGGGCCGAAACAGATACGCAGTATTTT	CASSGLGRAETDTQYF
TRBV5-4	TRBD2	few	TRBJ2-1	TGTGCCAGCAGCCAGGCTAGCGGGGGCGGGGCGTACAATGAGCAGTTCTTC	CASSQASGGGAYNEQFF
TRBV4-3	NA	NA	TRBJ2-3	TGCGCCAGCAGCCAAGAATGGCGGGCCACAGATACGCAGTATTTT	CASSQEWRATDTQYF
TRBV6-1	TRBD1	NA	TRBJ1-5	TGTGCCAGCAGTCCGACAGGGGGCAATCAGCCCCAGCATTTT	CASSPTGGNQPQHF
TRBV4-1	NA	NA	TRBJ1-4	TGCGCCAGCACACAGGTCCAAGGGGCGAAACTGTTTTTT	CASTQVQGAKLFF
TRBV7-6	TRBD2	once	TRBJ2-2	TGTGCCAGCAGCCCCCCCGAAGCGGGAGTAAGAGGCGGGGAGCTGTTTTTT	CASSPPEAGVRGGELFF
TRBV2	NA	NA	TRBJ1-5	TGTGCCAGCAGTGAAGCCGGGAGGGAACAGCCCCAGCATTTT	CASSEAGREQPQHF
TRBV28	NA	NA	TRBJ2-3	TGTGCCAGCATCTTAGGGGGACCCACAGATACGCAGTATTTT	CASILGGPTDTQYF
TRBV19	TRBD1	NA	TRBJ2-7	TGTGCCAGTAGTTCTTCCGGGACAGCTTACGAGCAGTACTTC	CASSSSGTAYEQYF
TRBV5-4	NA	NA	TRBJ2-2	TGTGCCAGCAGCTTGGGGGGGGGCGGTTCCGGGGAGCTGTTTTTT	CASSLGGGGSGELFF
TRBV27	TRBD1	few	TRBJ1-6	TGTGCCAGCAGTCCAGGGGGCACTAATTCACCCCTCCACTTT	CASSPGGTNSPLHF
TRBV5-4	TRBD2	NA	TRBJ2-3	TGTGCCAGCAGCCCCGGTGTAGCGGGAGGGGGCACGCAGTATTTT	CASSPGVAGGGTQYF
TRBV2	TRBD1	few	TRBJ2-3	TGTGCCAGCAGGGGACAGAGCACAGATACGCAGTATTTT	CASRGQSTDTQYF
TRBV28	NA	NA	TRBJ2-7	TGTGCCAGCACTCCCCTTGGGGAGACCTACGAGCAGTACTTC	CASTPLGETYEQYF
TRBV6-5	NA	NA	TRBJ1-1	TGTGCCAGCAGCCGTAACACGAACACTGAAGCTTTCTTT	CASSRNTNTEAFF
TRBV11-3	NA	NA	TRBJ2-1	TGTGCCAGCAGCTTAGAGGCAAGCTCCTACAATGAGCAGTTCTTC	CASSLEASSYNEQFF
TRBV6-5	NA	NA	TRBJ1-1	TGTGCCAGCAGTGGTCGGGGTACTGAAGCTTTCTTT	CASSGRGTEAFF
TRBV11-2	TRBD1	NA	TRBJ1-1	TGTGCCAGCAGCTTCAGGGACAGGAACACTGAAGCTTTCTTT	CASSFRDRNTEAFF
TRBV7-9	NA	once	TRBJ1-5	TGTGCCAGCAGCTCGAGTTCTGAGCTTCAGCCCCAGCATTTT	CASSSSSELQPQHF
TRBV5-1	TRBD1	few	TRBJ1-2	TGCGCCAGCAGCCTTACAGGGGGGAACGGCTACACCTTC	CASSLTGGNGYTF
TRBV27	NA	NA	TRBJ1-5	TGTGCCAGCAGTCCCCAAGGAGAGAGGAATCAGCCCCAGCATTTT	CASSPQGERNQPQHF
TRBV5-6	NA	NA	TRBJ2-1	TGTGCCAGCAGCTTGGATGGGCAGCCCTACAATGAGCAGTTCTTC	CASSLDGQPYNEQFF
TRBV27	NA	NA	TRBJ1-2	TGTGCCAGCACCGCGGGAGGGCGATATGGCTACACCTTC	CASTAGGRYGYTF
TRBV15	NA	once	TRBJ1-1	TGTGCCACCAGCAGAGGTCGAGCCGAGGACACTGAAGCTTTCTTT	CATSRGRAEDTEAFF
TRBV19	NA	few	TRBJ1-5	TGTGCCAGTAGTATACAGGGTGGGAATCAGCCCCAGCATTTT	CASSIQGGNQPQHF
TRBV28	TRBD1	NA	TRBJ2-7	TGTGCCAGCAGTAAGGGACAGCTCTACGAGCAGTACTTC	CASSKGQLYEQYF